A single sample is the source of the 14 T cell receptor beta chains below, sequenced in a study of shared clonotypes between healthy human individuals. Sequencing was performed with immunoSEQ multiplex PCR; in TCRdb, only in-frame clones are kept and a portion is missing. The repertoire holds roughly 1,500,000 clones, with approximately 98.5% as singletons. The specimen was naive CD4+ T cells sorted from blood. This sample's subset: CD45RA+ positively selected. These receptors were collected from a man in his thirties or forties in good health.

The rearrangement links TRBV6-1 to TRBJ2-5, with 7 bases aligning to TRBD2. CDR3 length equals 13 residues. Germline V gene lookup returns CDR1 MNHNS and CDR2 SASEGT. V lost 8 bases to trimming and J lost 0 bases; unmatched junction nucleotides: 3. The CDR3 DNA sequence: TGTGCCAGCCTGGGGGGGTACCAAGAGACCCAGTACTTC. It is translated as CASLGGYQETQYF.

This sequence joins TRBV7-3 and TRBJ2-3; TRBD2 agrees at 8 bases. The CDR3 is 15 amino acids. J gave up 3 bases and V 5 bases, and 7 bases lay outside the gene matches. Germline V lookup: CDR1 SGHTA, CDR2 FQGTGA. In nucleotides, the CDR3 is TGTGCCAGCAGCACTTGGACTAGCTCAACAGATACGCAGTATTTT. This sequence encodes CASSTWTSSTDTQYF.

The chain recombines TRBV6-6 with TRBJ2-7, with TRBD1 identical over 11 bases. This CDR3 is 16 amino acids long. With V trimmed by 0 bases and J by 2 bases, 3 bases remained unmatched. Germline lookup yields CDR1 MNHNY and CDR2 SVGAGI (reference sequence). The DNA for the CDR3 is TGTGCCAGCAGTTACTCGGACAGGGGGCTGACCTACGAGCAGTACTTC. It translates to CASSYSDRGLTYEQYF.

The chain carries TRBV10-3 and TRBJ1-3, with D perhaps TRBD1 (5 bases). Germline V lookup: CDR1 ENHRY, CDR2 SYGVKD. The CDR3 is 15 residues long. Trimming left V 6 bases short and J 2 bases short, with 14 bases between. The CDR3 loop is CAISGTLSPGNTIYF. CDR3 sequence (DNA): TGTGCCATCAGCGGGACTCTGAGCCCTGGAAACACCATATATTTT.

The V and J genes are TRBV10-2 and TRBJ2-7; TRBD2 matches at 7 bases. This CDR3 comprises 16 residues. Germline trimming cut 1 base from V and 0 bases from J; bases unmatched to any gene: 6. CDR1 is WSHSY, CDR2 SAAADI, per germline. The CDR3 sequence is CASSEYRDYISYEQYF. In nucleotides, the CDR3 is TGCGCCAGCAGTGAGTACCGGGACTACATCTCCTACGAGCAGTACTTC.

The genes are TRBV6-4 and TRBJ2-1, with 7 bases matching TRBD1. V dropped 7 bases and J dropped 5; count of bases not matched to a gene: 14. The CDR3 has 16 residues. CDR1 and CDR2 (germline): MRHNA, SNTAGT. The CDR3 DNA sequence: TGTGCCAGCAAAAACCCGGGACAGCATAGCAACAATGAGCAGTTCTTC. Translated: CASKNPGQHSNNEQFF.

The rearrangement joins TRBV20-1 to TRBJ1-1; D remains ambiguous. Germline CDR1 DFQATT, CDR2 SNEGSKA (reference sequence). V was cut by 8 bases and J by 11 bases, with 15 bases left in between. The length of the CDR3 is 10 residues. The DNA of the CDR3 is TGCAGTCTTCAGGTCGAAAGGGCTTTCTTT. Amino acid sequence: CSLQVERAFF.

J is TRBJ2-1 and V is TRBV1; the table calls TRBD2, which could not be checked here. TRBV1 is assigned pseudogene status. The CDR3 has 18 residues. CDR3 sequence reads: CTSSPRRGGILSYNEQFF. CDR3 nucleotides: TGCACCAGCAGCCCACGGAGGGGCGGCATTCTCTCCTACAATGAGCAGTTCTTC.

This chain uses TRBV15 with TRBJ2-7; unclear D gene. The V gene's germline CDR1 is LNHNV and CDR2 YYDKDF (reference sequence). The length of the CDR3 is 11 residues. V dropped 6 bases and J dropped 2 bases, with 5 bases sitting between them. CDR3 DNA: TGTGCCACCAGAGGGACCTACGAGCAGTACTTC. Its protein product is CATRGTYEQYF.

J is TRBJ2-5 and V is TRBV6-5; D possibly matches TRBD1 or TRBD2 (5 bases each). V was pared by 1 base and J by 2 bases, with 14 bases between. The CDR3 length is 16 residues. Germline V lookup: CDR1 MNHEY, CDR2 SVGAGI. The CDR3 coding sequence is TGTGCCAGCAGTTACTTCCTGGGACGGGTACAAGAGACCCAGTACTTC. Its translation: CASSYFLGRVQETQYF.

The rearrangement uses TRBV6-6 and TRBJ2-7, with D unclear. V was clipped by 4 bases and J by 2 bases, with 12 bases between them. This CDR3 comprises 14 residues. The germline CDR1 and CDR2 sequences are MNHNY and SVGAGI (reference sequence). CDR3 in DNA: TGTGCCAGCAGTTGGCAAGGCAGACCCTACGAGCAGTACTTC. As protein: CASSWQGRPYEQYF.

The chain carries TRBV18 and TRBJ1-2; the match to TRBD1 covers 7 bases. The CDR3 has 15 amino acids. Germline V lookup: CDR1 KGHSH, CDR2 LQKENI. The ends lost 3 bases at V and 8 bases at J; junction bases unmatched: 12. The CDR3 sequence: CASSPGTDIGWGYTF. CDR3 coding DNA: TGTGCCAGCTCACCTGGGACAGATATTGGATGGGGCTACACCTTC. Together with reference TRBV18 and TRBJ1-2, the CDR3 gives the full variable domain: NAGVMQNPRHLVRRRGQEARLRCSPMKGHSHVYWYRQLPEEGLKFMVYLQKENIIDESGMPKERFSAEFPKEGPSILRIQQVVRGDSAAYFCASSPGTDIGWGYTFGSGTRLTVV.

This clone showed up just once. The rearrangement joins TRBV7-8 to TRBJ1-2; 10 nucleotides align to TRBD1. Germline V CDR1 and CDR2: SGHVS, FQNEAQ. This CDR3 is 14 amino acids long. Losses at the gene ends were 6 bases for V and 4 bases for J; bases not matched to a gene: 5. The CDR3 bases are TGTGCCAGCAGGTCCGGGACAGGGGCCTATGGCTACACCTTC. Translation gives CASRSGTGAYGYTF.

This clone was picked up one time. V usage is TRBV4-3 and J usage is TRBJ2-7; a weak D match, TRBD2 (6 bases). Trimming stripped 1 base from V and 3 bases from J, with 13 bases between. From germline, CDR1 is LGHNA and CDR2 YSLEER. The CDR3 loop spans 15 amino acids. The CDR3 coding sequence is TGCGCCAGCAGCCAAGCAGTCGGGGGACTCTACGAGCAGTACTTC. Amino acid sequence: CASSQAVGGLYEQYF.